This T cell receptor beta chain was obtained from a study of control samples from healthy donors and cancer patients. Some clones are missing from TCRdb's copy, which holds only in-frame ones; the method was immunoSEQ multiplex PCR. Among roughly 76,000 clones listed, roughly 94% were seen once. Trimming pared 0 bases from V and 5 bases from J, leaving 13 bases between. The CDR3 runs 16 residues. The germline V gene encodes CDR1 LGHDT and CDR2 YNNKEL (reference sequence). This rearrangement joins TRBV3-1 (or the pseudogene TRBV3-2) to TRBJ1-4, with D perhaps matching TRBD1 (6 bases). The source is a woman aged 40-49 years in good health. Sequencing was performed on blood. The CDR3 is CASSQDPGTRNEKLFF. The DNA for the CDR3 is TGTGCCAGCAGCCAAGACCCCGGGACAAGGAATGAAAAACTGTTTTTT.